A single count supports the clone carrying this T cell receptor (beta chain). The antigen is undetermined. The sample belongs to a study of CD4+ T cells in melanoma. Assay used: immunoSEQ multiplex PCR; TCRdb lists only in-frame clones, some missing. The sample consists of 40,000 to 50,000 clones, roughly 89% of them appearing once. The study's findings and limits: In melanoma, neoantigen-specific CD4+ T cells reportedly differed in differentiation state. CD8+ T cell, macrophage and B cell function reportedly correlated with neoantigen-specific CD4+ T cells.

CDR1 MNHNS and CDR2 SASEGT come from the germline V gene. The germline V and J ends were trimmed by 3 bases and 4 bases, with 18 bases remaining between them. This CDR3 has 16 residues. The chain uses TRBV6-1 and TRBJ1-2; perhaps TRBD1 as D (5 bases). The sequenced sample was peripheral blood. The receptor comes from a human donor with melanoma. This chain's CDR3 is CASSDGGAGSLYGYTF. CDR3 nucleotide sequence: TGTGCCAGCAGTGATGGTGGGGCAGGGAGCCTCTATGGCTACACCTTC.